This TCR beta chain originates from a study of T cell responses to AZD1222 COVID-19 vaccine. Study observations and caveats: White British people made up most donors, females outnumbered males, and clonal diversity was possibly underestimated. The study sampled repertoires only after the peak T cell response. CD4 TCRs covered the whole spike, strongest at regions 160-218 and 743-854. Receipt of two AZD1222 doses was followed by a rise in Spike-specific TCR breadth and depth.

Turning to this clone: Antigen: not known.

Germline lookup yields CDR1 SEHNR and CDR2 FQNEAQ (reference sequence). Trimming removed 5 bases from V and 2 bases from J, with 18 bases in between. The CDR3 covers 16 residues. This table comes from immunoSEQ multiplex PCR, and its TCRdb copy is limited to in-frame clones, with some not included. The sample includes about 81,000 clones, 75% to 95% of them seen just once. The material was peripheral blood, obtained 28 days after the second AZD1222 dose. This clonotype was sampled from an adult who received the AZD1222 COVID-19 vaccine. The rearrangement links TRBV7-9 to TRBJ1-1, with D unresolved. CDR3 coding DNA: TGTGCCAGCAGCCAAAACTCGTGGCGGGGAAACACTGAAGCTTTCTTT. As protein: CASSQNSWRGNTEAFF.